The 18 T cell receptor beta chains reported below all come from one sample, sequenced in a study of cytotoxic CD8 clonotypes in ibrutinib-treated CLL. Profiled with immunoSEQ multiplex PCR; TCRdb holds only in-frame clones, not every one. The table has 15,000 to 20,000 clones, 65% to 85% seen once; the top ten hold around 5%. The starting material was PBMCs, obtained before ibrutinib treatment. The receptors originated from a human donor with chronic lymphocytic leukemia.

The rearrangement joins TRBV25-1 to TRBJ2-7; no clear D. This CDR3 has 13 amino acids. Germline CDR1 and CDR2: MGHDK and SYGVNS. The V end was cut by 1 base, the J end by 2 bases, with 6 bases between. The CDR3 sequence: CASSESGTYEQYF. CDR3 nucleotides: TGTGCCAGCAGTGAATCAGGAACCTACGAGCAGTACTTC.

This clone was found a few times. This sequence joins TRBV7-2 and TRBJ1-6; 7 positions match TRBD1. The V gene end was trimmed by 5 bases and the J gene end by 8 bases; junction bases not matched to a gene: 9. CDR1 and CDR2 from the germline V gene are SGHTA and FQGNSA. CDR3 length: 15 amino acids. DNA for the CDR3: TGTGCCAGCAGCACCCGACAGGGAGGGGATTCACCCCTCCACTTT. This encodes CASSTRQGGDSPLHF.

CDR3 bases: TGTGCCAGTAGACAGGTGAACACCGGGGAGCTGTTTTTT. Residues: CASRQVNTGELFF. The chain is built from TRBV6-5 and TRBJ2-2, with a possible D match to TRBD1 (6 bases). Germline values: CDR1 MNHEY, CDR2 SVGAGI. V lost 9 bases and J 1 base, leaving 9 bases between the germline ends. The CDR3 is 13 amino acids.

The chain employs TRBV19 and TRBJ2-7; 9 bases match TRBD1. Germline CDR1 LNHDA, CDR2 SQIVND (reference sequence). J gave up 5 bases and V 6 bases, and 11 bases lay outside the gene matches. This CDR3 has 15 amino acids. In nucleotides, the CDR3 is TGTGCCAGTAGCACCCGCGGGACAGGGCCCCACGAGCAGTACTTC. It encodes CASSTRGTGPHEQYF. Complete variable domain (other parts from reference TRBV19 and TRBJ2-7): DGGITQSPKYLFRKEGQNVTLSCEQNLNHDAMYWYRQDPGQGLRLIYYSQIVNDFQKGDIAEGYSVSREKKESFPLTVTSAQKNPTAFYLCASSTRGTGPHEQYFGPGTRLTVT.

The chain joins TRBV6-1 to TRBJ1-2; tentative D call: TRBD1 (6 bases). CDR1 and CDR2 (germline): MNHNS, SASEGT. The CDR3 length is 15 residues. The V end was cut by 3 bases, the J end by 7 bases, with 18 bases between. The DNA of the CDR3 is TGTGCCAGCAGTGAGATAACAGGGTTCGGCGGTGGCTACACCTTC. Residues: CASSEITGFGGGYTF.

This chain links TRBV4-3 with TRBJ2-4; perhaps TRBD1 as D (6 bases). V lost 0 bases to trimming and J lost 0 bases, with 9 bases between them. The CDR3 spans 16 residues. Germline V gene data show CDR1 as LGHNA and CDR2 as YSLEER. The DNA for the CDR3 is TGCGCCAGCAGCCAAGACCCGACAGGAGCCAAAAACATTCAGTACTTC. The encoded protein is CASSQDPTGAKNIQYF.

The rearrangement links TRBV4-3 to TRBJ1-1, with unresolved D. Trimming shortened V by 4 bases and J by 4 bases, and 10 bases separated the two germline ends. From germline, CDR1 is LGHNA and CDR2 YSLEER. The CDR3 has 13 amino acids. Here the CDR3 DNA reads TGCGCCAGCAGCCGTCTACGGAGCACTGAAGCTTTCTTT. The encoded protein is CASSRLRSTEAFF.

The rearrangement uses TRBV6-5 and TRBJ1-3; D unclear. Trimming stripped 5 bases from V and 4 bases from J, with 6 bases between. Germline V gene lookup returns CDR1 MNHEY and CDR2 SVGAGI. The CDR3 is made up of 12 amino acids. CDR3 loop: CASSPAGNTIYF. DNA of the CDR3: TGTGCCAGCAGTCCCGCCGGAAACACCATATATTTT.

J is TRBJ1-6 and V is TRBV27, with D perhaps TRBD1 (5 bases). V lost 5 bases and J 4 bases, leaving 6 bases between the germline ends. Germline V gene data show CDR1 as MNHEY and CDR2 as SMNVEV (reference sequence). This CDR3 has 13 residues. The CDR3 loop is CASSEGYNSPLHF. As DNA, the CDR3 is TGTGCCAGCAGTGAGGGGTATAATTCACCCCTCCACTTT.

The chain employs TRBV10-3 and TRBJ1-2, with D perhaps TRBD1 (5 bases). CDR3 length equals 14 residues. Looked up from germline, CDR1 is ENHRY and CDR2 is SYGVKD. Deletions cut 6 bases from V and 4 bases from J, with 15 bases between. The CDR3 bases are TGTGCCATCAGCGACCAGGGTGTAGGCTATGGCTACACCTTC. It is translated as CAISDQGVGYGYTF.

The V call is TRBV4-3, the J call TRBJ1-2; 7 nucleotides match TRBD1. With V trimmed by 0 bases and J by 6 bases, 7 bases remained unmatched. Germline V gives CDR1 LGHNA, CDR2 YSLEER. The CDR3 length is 15 residues. The CDR3, as DNA: TGCGCCAGCAGCCAAGATGGACAGGCGTTCCATGGCTACACCTTC. Its translation is CASSQDGQAFHGYTF.

This clone showed up just a few times. The CDR3 DNA follows: TGTGCCAGCAGCACGACAGTCCCAACCGGGGAGCTGTTTTTT. Its translation is CASSTTVPTGELFF. The V call is TRBV7-2, the J call TRBJ2-2; perhaps TRBD1 as D (5 bases). CDR1 and CDR2 (germline): SGHTA, FQGNSA. The V end lost 5 bases, the J end lost 5 bases, and 12 bases lay between the germline ends. The CDR3 loop spans 14 amino acids.

The gene calls are TRBV19 and TRBJ1-2; D call uncertain. CDR1 is LNHDA, CDR2 SQIVND, per germline (reference sequence). Trimming removed 2 bases from V and 1 base from J, with 14 bases in between. The CDR3 loop spans 16 amino acids. The CDR3: CASSITRGQSNYGYTF. CDR3 DNA sequence: TGTGCCAGTAGTATAACACGAGGGCAGAGTAACTATGGCTACACCTTC.

The genes are TRBV30 and TRBJ1-2; 7 bases agree with TRBD1. The CDR3 consists of 13 residues. Trimming at V came to 7 bases and at J to 4 bases, leaving 9 bases not matched to a gene. Per the germline V gene, CDR1 is GTSNPN and CDR2 is SVGIG (reference sequence). Here the CDR3 reads CASPGRGFYGYTF. Written as DNA, the CDR3 is TGTGCCTCACCGGGCAGGGGGTTCTATGGCTACACCTTC.

CDR3 protein: CASTGTGTFYGYTF. CDR3 coding DNA: TGTGCCAGCACCGGGACAGGGACCTTCTATGGCTACACCTTC. V usage is TRBV19 and J usage is TRBJ1-2; TRBD1 agrees at 9 bases. J gave up 4 bases and V 9 bases, and 9 bases lay outside the gene matches. The germline V gene encodes CDR1 LNHDA and CDR2 SQIVND (reference sequence). CDR3 size: 14 residues. The complete variable domain, with remaining parts taken from reference TRBV19 and TRBJ1-2, reads DGGITQSPKYLFRKEGQNVTLSCEQNLNHDAMYWYRQDPGQGLRLIYYSQIVNDFQKGDIAEGYSVSREKKESFPLTVTSAQKNPTAFYLCASTGTGTFYGYTFGSGTRLTVV.

The V gene is TRBV7-7, the J gene TRBJ2-5; TRBD2 aligns across 11 bases. CDR3 length: 16 residues. Germline V gene sequence: CDR1 SSHAT, CDR2 FNYEAQ (reference sequence). The ends lost 5 bases at V and 5 bases at J; junction bases unmatched: 10. The CDR3 here is CASSPGLAGVSETQYF. The CDR3 bases are TGTGCCAGCAGCCCCGGACTAGCGGGCGTTTCGGAGACCCAGTACTTC.

The chain couples TRBV4-3 to TRBJ2-1; TRBD2 might be the D (6 bases). This CDR3 region has 13 residues. Trimming took off 5 bases at V and 7 bases at J, with 12 bases between the two ends. CDR1 LGHNA and CDR2 YSLEER come from the germline V gene. CDR3 sequence (DNA): TGCGCCAGCAGCTTGGGGACTGGGAATGAGCAGTTCTTC. The encoded protein is CASSLGTGNEQFF.

This chain connects TRBV19 to TRBJ1-1; the D gene is possibly TRBD1 (5 bases). There are 13 residues in the CDR3. Germline V gives CDR1 LNHDA, CDR2 SQIVND (reference sequence). V was clipped by 4 bases and J by 13 bases, with 19 bases between them. CDR3 nucleotides: TGTGCCAGTAGTACCAACTCCGGGCTGGGGGTTTTCTTT. Translated: CASSTNSGLGVFF.